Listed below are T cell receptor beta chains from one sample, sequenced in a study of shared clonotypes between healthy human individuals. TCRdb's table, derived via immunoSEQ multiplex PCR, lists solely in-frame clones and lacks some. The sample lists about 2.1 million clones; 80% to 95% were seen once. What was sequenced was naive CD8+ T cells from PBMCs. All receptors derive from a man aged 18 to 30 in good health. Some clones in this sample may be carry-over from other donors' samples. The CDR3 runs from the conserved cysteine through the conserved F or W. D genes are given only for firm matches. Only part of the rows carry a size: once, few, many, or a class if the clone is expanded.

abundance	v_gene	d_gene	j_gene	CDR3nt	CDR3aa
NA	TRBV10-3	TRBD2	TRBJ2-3	TGTGCCACCCGGGGTGCGCTAGCGGGAGGGTCCACAGATACGCAGTATTTT	CATRGALAGGSTDTQYF
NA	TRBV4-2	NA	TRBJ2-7	TGTGCCAGCAGCCAAGCCGATGGCAGCCCGAGCCCCTACGAGCAGTACTTC	CASSQADGSPSPYEQYF
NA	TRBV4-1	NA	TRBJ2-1	TGCGCCAGCAGCCCCAGGGTACGGAATGAGCAGTTCTTC	CASSPRVRNEQFF
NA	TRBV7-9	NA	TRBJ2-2	TGTGCCAGCAGCTCCCTGGCGGAGGGAAGTGTGGAGCTGTTTTTT	CASSSLAEGSVELFF
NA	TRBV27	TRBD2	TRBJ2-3	TGTGCCAGCAGTTGGACTAGCGGGAGGGCCCCCCCAGATACGCAGTATTTT	CASSWTSGRAPPDTQYF
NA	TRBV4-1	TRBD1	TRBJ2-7	TGCGCCAGCAGCCAGGCAACCGGGACAGTGATATCCTACGAGCAGTACTTC	CASSQATGTVISYEQYF
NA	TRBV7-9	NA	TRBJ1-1	TGTGCCAGCAGCCGGGGCGCTGAAGCTTTCTTT	CASSRGAEAFF
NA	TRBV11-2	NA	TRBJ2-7	TGTGCCAGCAGGTCGAGGACCGGGAACTACGAGCAGTACTTC	CASRSRTGNYEQYF
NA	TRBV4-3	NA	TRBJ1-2	TGCGCCAGCAGCCAAGTTTGGGGAACTAACTATGGCTACACCTTC	CASSQVWGTNYGYTF
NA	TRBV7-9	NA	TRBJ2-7	TGTGCCAGCAGCTTAGTGGCAGGGATCTACGAGCAGTACTTC	CASSLVAGIYEQYF
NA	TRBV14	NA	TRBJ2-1	TGTGCCAGCAGTACTGTTAGCAGAAGCTCCTACAATGAGCAGTTCTTC	CASSTVSRSSYNEQFF
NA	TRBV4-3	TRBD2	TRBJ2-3	TGCGCCAGCAGCCATGGGACTAGCGGGACCACAGATACGCAGTATTTT	CASSHGTSGTTDTQYF
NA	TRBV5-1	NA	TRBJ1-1	TGCGCCAGCAGCTTATGGGTCGGGACTGAAGCTTTCTTT	CASSLWVGTEAFF
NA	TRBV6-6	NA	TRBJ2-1	TGTGCCAGCAGTTACTCGTCGGGAAGTGAGCAGTTCTTC	CASSYSSGSEQFF
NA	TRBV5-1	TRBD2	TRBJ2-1	TGCGCCAGCAGCTTGGATTCGCGGGAGGGCTACAATGAGCAGTTCTTC	CASSLDSREGYNEQFF
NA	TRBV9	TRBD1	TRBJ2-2	TGTGCCAGCAGCGTACGACGGGACAGGGTTATCAGCGGGGAGCTGTTTTTT	CASSVRRDRVISGELFF
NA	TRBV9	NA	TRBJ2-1	TGTGCCAGCAGCGTAGGACTAGGAGGGTCTGAGCAGTTCTTC	CASSVGLGGSEQFF
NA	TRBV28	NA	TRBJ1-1	TGTGCCAGCAGGGGAATAATGAACACTGAAGCTTTCTTT	CASRGIMNTEAFF
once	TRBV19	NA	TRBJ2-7	TGTGCCAGTAGACCTAGCGCAACATTCTACGAGCAGTACTTC	CASRPSATFYEQYF
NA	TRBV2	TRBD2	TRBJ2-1	TGTGCCAGCAGAGACCCGGGACTAGCGGTTTACAATGAGCAGTTCTTC	CASRDPGLAVYNEQFF
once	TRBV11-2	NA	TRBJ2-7	TGTGCCAGCAGCTTCTTTCCCGGTGCAGCCTACGAGCAGTACTTC	CASSFFPGAAYEQYF
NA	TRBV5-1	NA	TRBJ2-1	TGCGCCAGCAGCTTGGTCCCCTTGACCGATCCGTCCTACAATGAGCAGTTCTTC	CASSLVPLTDPSYNEQFF
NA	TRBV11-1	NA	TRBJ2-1	TGTGCCAGCAGCTTAGCGGGTCGGGTCGAAGATGAGCAGTTCTTC	CASSLAGRVEDEQFF
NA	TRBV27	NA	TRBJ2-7	TGTGCCAGCAGTTTATCGGCGGGGGCAGGGGTATCGACCTACGAGCAGTACTTC	CASSLSAGAGVSTYEQYF
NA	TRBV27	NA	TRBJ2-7	TGTGCCAGCGCGGACCTACTAGACGTGGCGGGCCAATCCTACGAGCAGTACTTC	CASADLLDVAGQSYEQYF
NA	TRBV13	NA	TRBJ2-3	TGTGCCAGCAGCTTATTGGAGGATACGCAGTATTTT	CASSLLEDTQYF
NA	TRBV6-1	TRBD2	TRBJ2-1	TGTGCCAGCACCATTGGGCTAGCGGAAGACAATGAGCAGTTCTTC	CASTIGLAEDNEQFF
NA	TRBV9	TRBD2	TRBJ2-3	TGTGCCAGCAGCGTAGAGGGAGGGCCAGATACGCAGTATTTT	CASSVEGGPDTQYF